Sequencing of this T cell receptor beta chain was carried out in a study of blood T cell repertoires in COVID-19. As for the study in general: Italy, Spain and the United States were the sources of the convalescent and acute COVID-19 samples.

The junction had 7 bases not matched to a gene; V was cut back by 4 bases and J by 7 bases. The CDR3 is 14 residues long. Germline CDR1 and CDR2: SNHLY and FYNNEI. In the original workflow: The authors estimated nucleated cell counts from reference gene primer amplification. Clones were sequenced by immunoSEQ multiplex PCR, and TCRdb holds only the in-frame ones, with some missing. The V and J calls and clone size were taken over from that table, and D and trimming were inferred from the DNA. The data contain 30,000 or so clones, around 89% of them singletons. The sequencing sample was made of peripheral blood. The chain is built from TRBV2 and TRBJ1-2, with TRBD1 matching 9 bases. The receptor's source is a man at least 80 years old with acute or convalescent COVID-19. The CDR3 region is CASSVRDREGGYTF. The DNA for the CDR3 is TGTGCCAGCAGTGTTCGGGACAGGGAGGGTGGCTACACCTTC.